In this sample, the clone carrying this TCR beta chain turned up many times. Its target is unknown. Each CDR3 protein is one row after TCRdb ran MiXCR on the 5' RACE reads. Of about 9,000 distinct CDR3 sequences in the sample, 3% to 4% were seen once. The entry originates in a study of CD8 T cells in ankylosing spondylitis. Notes on the study in general: A motif of 7 or 8 highly homologous TCR beta variants was seen as apparently characteristic of ankylosing spondylitis blood.

Germline V gene sequence: CDR1 SGDLS, CDR2 YYNGEE. CDR3 length: 14 amino acids. Losses at the gene ends were 3 bases for V and 2 bases for J; bases not matched to a gene: 4. Sequencing was performed on blood, either unsorted or a sorted T cell fraction (not recorded which). This sequence originates from a female donor with ankylosing spondylitis or in good health (not recorded which). V and J are TRBV9 and TRBJ2-7; 8 nucleotides agree with TRBD2. DNA of the CDR3: TGTGCCAGCAGCGCCAGACTAGCGCCCTACGAGCAGTACTTC. Translated, it gives CASSARLAPYEQYF. The whole variable domain, filled in from reference TRBV9 and TRBJ2-7, reads DSGVTQTPKHLITATGQRVTLRCSPRSGDLSVYWYQQSLDQGLQFLIQYYNGEERAKGNILERFSAQQFPDLHSELNLSSLELGDSALYFCASSARLAPYEQYFGPGTRLTVT.